The next 3 T cell receptor beta chains were all read from a single sample in a study of Ad26.COV2.S vaccination and SARS-CoV-2 variants. Sample treatment: 15 to 20 received Ad26.COV2.S at low or high dose, single or two shots; a few received placebo; per-sample allocation not given. At day 63 after the first vaccine or placebo injection, samples were drawn. Measured with immunoSEQ multiplex PCR; TCRdb has only the in-frame clones, and not every one. Here the sample spans roughly 350,000 clones, about 88% being singletons. Sequenced material: peripheral blood, taken in a trial of Ad26.COV2.S vaccine versus placebo. The receptors shown here come from a person between 18 and 59 years old who received the Ad26.COV2.S COVID-19 vaccine or a placebo.

The chain combines TRBV25-1 with TRBJ2-3; either TRBD1 or TRBD2 may supply D (8 bases each). CDR3 length equals 15 residues. Trimming cost V 7 bases and J 4 bases, with 18 bases left between them. Germline V gives CDR1 MGHDK, CDR2 SYGVNS. In DNA form, the CDR3 reads TGTGCCAGCACAGGGGGCGGGAGGCCCCCAGATACGCAGTATTTT. Amino acids: CASTGGGRPPDTQYF.

This rearrangement joins TRBV25-1 to TRBJ2-7, with D maybe TRBD2 (6 bases). V lost 10 bases and J 5 bases, leaving 12 bases between the germline ends. The CDR3 is 11 residues long. Looked up from germline, CDR1 is MGHDK and CDR2 is SYGVNS. CDR3 nucleotides: TGTGCCACCTCCGGGAGTAACGAGCAGTACTTC. It encodes CATSGSNEQYF.

The rearrangement joins TRBV11-3 to TRBJ2-1; D could derive from TRBD1 or TRBD2 (6 bases each). Trimming removed 1 base from V and 9 bases from J, with 10 bases in between. The CDR3 sequence is 13 residues long. In germline, CDR1 is SGHNT, CDR2 YENEEA. Written as DNA, the CDR3 is TGTGCCAGCAGCTTAGGAACGGGGGCTGAGCAGTTCTTC. This sequence encodes CASSLGTGAEQFF.